This TCR beta chain was sequenced during a study of shared clonotypes between healthy human individuals. Study in general: Donors were a couple of women and a few men aged 18 to 49.

As for this clone: The antigen remains unidentified.

The authors distributed each subset's genomic DNA evenly over several immunoSEQ plates. Some clones are missing from TCRdb's copy, which holds only in-frame ones; the method was immunoSEQ multiplex PCR. Of over a million clones in the sample, around three quarters were seen once. V was pared by 5 bases and J by 3 bases, with 4 bases of the junction left unmatched. The CDR3 has 13 residues. Per germline, CDR1 SQVTM and CDR2 ANQGSEA. Study findings and constraints: Sharing across four donors was seen in roughly 5% of naive CD4 clonotypes. Generally, naive subsets (rather than memory subsets) showed larger estimated richness.

The clonotype originates from a young man in good health. Some clones in this sample may be carry-over from other donors' samples. This sequence joins TRBV29-1 and TRBJ2-3; 8 nucleotides align to TRBD2. The sample consisted of memory CD4+ T cells from PBMCs. The sample's subset: CD45RA-negative fraction. The CDR3 nucleotides read TGCAGCGTTCGGGGGGGAGGGACAGATACGCAGTATTTT. This encodes CSVRGGGTDTQYF.